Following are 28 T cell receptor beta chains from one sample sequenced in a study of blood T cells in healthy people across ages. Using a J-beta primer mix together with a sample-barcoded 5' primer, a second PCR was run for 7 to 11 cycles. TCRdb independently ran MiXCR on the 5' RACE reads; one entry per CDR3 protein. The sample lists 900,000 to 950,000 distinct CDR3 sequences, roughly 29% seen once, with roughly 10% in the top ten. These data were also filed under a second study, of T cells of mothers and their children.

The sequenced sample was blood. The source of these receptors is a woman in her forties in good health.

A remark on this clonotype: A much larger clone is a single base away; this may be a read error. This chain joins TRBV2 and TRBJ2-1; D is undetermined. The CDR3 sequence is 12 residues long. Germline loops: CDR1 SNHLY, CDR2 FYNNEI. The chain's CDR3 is CVSSSLGNEQFF. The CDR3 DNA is TGTGTCAGCAGTTCGCTAGGGAATGAGCAGTTCTTC.

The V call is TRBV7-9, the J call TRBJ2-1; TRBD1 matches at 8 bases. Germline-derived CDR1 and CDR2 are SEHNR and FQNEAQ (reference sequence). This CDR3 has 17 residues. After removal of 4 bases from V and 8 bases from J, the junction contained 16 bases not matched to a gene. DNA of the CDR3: TGTGCCAGCAGCTATCCGACCCCAGGGGGCGTGGACGATGAGCAGTTCTTC. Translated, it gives CASSYPTPGGVDDEQFF.

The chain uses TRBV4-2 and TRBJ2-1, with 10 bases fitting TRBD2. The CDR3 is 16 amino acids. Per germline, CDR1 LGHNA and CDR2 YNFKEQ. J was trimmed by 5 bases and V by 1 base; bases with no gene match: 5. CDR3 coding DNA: TGTGCCAGCAGCCAAGTCCAGCGGGGGGGAAACAATGAGCAGTTCTTC. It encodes CASSQVQRGGNNEQFF.

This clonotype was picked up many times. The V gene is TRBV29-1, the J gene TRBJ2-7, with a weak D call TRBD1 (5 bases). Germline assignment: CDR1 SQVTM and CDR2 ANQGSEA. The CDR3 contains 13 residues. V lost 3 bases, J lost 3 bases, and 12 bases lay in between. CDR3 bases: TGCAGCGTTGAGAAAGGGGCTGGCTACGAGCAGTACTTC. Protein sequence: CSVEKGAGYEQYF.

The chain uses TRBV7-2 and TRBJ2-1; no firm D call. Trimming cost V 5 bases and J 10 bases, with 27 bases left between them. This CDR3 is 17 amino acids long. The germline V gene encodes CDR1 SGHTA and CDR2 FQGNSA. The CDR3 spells CASSHSRVIKGLNEQFF. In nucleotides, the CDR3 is TGTGCCAGCAGCCATTCCAGAGTTATAAAAGGGCTCAACGAGCAGTTCTTC.

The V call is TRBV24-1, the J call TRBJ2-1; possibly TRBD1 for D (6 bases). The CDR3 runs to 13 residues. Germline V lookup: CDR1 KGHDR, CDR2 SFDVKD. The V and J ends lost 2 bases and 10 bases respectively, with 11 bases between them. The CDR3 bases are TGTGCCACCAGTGATTACAGGGATCGCGAGCAGTTCTTC. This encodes CATSDYRDREQFF.

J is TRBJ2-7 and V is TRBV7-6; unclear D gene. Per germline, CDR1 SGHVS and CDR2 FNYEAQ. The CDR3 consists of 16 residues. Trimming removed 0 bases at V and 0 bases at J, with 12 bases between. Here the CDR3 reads CASSLAPAGSSYEQYF. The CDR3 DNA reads TGTGCCAGCAGCTTAGCCCCGGCAGGAAGCTCCTACGAGCAGTACTTC.

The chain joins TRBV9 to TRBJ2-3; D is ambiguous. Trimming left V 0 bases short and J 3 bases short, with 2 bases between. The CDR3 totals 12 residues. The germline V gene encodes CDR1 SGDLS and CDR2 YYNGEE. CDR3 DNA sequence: TGTGCCAGCAGCGTAGTGACAGATACGCAGTATTTT. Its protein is CASSVVTDTQYF.

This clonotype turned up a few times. CDR3 residues: CASSQVDSSNTGELFF. The CDR3, as DNA: TGTGCCAGCAGCCAGGTTGACAGTTCGAACACCGGGGAGCTGTTTTTT. This chain uses TRBV3-1 with TRBJ2-2, with D possibly matching TRBD1 (5 bases). The V gene lost 3 bases and the J gene lost 0 bases, with 11 bases spanning the gap. The CDR3 extends over 16 amino acids. CDR1 and CDR2 from the germline V gene are LGHDT and YNNKEL (reference sequence). The full variable domain, completed using reference TRBV3-1 and TRBJ2-2, is DTAVSQTPKYLVTQMGNDKSIKCEQNLGHDTMYWYKQDSKKFLKIMFSYNNKELIINETVPNRFSPKSPDKAHLNLHINSLELGDSAVYFCASSQVDSSNTGELFFGEGSRLTVL.

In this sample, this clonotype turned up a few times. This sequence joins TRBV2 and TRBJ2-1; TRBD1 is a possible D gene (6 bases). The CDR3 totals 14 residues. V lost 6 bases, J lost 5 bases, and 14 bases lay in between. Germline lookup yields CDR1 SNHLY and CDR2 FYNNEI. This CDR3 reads CASRKQGMDNEQFF. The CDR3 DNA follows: TGTGCCAGCAGAAAACAGGGTATGGACAATGAGCAGTTCTTC.

CDR3 sequence: CASSLQTGADTQYF. DNA of the CDR3: TGTGCCAGCAGCCTCCAGACGGGGGCAGATACGCAGTATTTT. The chain recombines TRBV3-1 with TRBJ2-3, with D maybe TRBD2 (6 bases). V was cut by 4 bases and J by 4 bases, with 12 bases left in between. Per germline, CDR1 LGHDT and CDR2 YNNKEL (reference sequence). The CDR3 covers 14 residues.

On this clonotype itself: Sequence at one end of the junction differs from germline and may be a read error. Here the CDR3 DNA reads TGTGCCGGCAGTCCCGCCCGTACTAGTCCAGATACGCAGTACTTC. This codes for CAGSPARTSPDTQYF. This chain joins TRBV12-3 or TRBV12-4 and TRBJ2-5; possibly TRBD2 for D (5 bases). CDR3 length: 15 residues.

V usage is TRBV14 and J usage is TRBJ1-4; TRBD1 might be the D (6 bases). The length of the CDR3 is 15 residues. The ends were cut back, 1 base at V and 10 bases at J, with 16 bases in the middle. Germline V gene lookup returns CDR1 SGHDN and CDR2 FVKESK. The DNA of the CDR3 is TGTGCCAGCAGCCAAGGAGGGGGACGGGAGACAAAACTGTTTTTT. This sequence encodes CASSQGGGRETKLFF.

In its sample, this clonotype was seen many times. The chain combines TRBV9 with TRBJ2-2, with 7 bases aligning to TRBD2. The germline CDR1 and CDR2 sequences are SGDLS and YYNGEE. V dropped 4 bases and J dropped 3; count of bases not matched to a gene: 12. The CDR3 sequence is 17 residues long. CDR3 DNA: TGTGCCAGCAGCCTTGTCCCGACGGGGGGATACACCGGGGAGCTGTTTTTT. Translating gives CASSLVPTGGYTGELFF.

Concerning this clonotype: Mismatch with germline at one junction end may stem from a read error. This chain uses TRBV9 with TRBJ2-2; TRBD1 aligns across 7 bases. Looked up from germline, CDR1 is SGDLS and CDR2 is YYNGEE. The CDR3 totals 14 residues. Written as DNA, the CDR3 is TGTGCCAGCAGACAGGGGTTAGTCACCGGGGAGCGGTTTTTT. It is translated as CASRQGLVTGERFF.

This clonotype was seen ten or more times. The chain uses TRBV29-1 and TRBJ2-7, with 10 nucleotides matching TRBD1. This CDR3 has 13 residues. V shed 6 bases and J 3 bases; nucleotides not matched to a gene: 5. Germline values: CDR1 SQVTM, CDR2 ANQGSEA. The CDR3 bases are TGCAGCGTGACGGACAGGGGGAACTACGAGCAGTACTTC. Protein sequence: CSVTDRGNYEQYF.

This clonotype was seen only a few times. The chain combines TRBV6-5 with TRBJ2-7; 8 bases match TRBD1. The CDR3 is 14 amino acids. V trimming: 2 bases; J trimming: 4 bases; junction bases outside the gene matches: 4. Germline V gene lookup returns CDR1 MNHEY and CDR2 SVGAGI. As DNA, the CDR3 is TGTGCCAGCAGTTACCAGACAGGGGTGTACGAGCAGTACTTC. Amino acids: CASSYQTGVYEQYF.

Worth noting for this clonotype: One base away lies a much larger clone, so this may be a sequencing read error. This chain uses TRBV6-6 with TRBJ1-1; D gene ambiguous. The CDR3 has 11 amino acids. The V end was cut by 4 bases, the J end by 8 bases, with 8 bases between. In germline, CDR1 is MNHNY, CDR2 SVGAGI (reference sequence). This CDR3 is CASSCPPEAFF. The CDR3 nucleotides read TGTGCCAGCAGTTGCCCCCCCGAAGCTTTCTTT.

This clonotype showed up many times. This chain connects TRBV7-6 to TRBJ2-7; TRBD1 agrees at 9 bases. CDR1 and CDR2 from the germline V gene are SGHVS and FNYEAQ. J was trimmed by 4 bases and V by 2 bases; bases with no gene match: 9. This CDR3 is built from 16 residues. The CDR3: CASSLRSGTGSYEQYF. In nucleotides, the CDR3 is TGTGCCAGCAGCTTAAGGAGCGGGACAGGGTCGTACGAGCAGTACTTC.

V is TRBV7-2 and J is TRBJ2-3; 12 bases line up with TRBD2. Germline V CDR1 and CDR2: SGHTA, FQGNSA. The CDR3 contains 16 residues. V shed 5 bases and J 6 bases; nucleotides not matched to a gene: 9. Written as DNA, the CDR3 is TGTGCCAGCAGCCCACGGCTAGCGGGGGGGGCGGATACGCAGTATTTT. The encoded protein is CASSPRLAGGADTQYF.

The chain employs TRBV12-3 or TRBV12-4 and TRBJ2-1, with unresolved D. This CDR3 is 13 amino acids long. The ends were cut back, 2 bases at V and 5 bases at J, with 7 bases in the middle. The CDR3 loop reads CASSLWSHNEQFF. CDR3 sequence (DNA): TGTGCCAGCAGTTTATGGTCCCACAATGAGCAGTTCTTC.

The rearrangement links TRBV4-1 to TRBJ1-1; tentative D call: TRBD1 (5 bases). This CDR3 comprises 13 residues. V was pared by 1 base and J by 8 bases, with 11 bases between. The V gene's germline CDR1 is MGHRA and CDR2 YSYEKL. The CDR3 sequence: CASSQGGRVEAFF. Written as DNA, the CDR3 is TGCGCCAGCAGCCAAGGCGGCAGGGTAGAAGCTTTCTTT.

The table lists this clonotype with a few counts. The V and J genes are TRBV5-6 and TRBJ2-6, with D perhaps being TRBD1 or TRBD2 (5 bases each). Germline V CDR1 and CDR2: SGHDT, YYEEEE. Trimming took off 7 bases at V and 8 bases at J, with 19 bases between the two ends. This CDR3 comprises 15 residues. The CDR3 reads CASDETGTEPNVLTF. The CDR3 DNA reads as TGTGCCAGCGACGAAACCGGGACGGAACCCAACGTCCTGACTTTC.

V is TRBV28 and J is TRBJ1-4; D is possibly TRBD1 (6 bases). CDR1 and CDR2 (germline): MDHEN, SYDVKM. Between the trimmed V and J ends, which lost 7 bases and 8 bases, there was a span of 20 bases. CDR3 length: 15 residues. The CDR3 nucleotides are TGTGCCAGCAACGATGAATCAGGGGCGGGGGAAAAACTGTTTTTT. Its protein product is CASNDESGAGEKLFF.

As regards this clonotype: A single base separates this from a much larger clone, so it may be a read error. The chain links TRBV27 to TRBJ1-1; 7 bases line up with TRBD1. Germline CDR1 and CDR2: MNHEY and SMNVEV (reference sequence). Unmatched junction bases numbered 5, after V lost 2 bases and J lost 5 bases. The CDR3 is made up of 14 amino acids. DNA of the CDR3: TGTGCCAGCAGTTTACCAACAGGGGTGACTGAAGCTTTCTTT. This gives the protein CASSLPTGVTEAFF.

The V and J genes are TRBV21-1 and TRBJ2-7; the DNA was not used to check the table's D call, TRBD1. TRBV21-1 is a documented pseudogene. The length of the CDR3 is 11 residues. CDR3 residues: CPSGVWDEQYF. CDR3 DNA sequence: TGTCCCTCGGGGGTTTGGGACGAGCAGTACTTC.

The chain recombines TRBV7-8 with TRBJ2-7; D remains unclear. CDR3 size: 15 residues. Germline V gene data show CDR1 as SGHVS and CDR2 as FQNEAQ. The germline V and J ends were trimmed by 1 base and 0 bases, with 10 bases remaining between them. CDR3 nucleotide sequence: TGTGCCAGCAGCTTAGGGCACATCTCCTCCTACGAGCAGTACTTC. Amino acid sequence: CASSLGHISSYEQYF.

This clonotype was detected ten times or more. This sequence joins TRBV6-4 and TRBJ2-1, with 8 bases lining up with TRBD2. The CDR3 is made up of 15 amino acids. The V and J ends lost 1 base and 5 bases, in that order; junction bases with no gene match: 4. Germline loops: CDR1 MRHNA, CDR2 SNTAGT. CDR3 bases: TGTGCCAGCAGTGACTTAAGCGGGGGCCACAATGAGCAGTTCTTC. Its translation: CASSDLSGGHNEQFF.